Given below is one T cell receptor (beta chain) in context. The CDR3 carries no conserved terminal phenylalanine or tryptophan, so it likely arises from a read error. The PCR template was genomic DNA. Multiplex PCR with 30 forward and 13 reverse primers amplified the TCR beta CDR3. Using its own MiXCR run on the multiplex PCR reads, TCRdb lists one record per CDR3 protein. The sample carries 280,000 or so distinct CDR3 sequences, around 47% recorded once. The data originate from a study of type 1 and type 2 diabetes patients. Study as a whole: From PBMCs, CD4+ and CD8+ T cells were isolated by magnetic microbeads.

V was cut by 3 bases and J by 6 bases, with 12 bases left in between. The CDR3 is made up of 14 amino acids. Germline loops: CDR1 GTSNPN, CDR2 SVGIG (reference sequence). Sequencing input: peripheral blood mononuclear cells (PBMCs). The J gene is TRBJ1-6, the V gene TRBV30, with D possibly TRBD1 on 5 matching bases. This TCR derives from a man aged 18 to 29 with type 2 diabetes. CDR3 residues: CAWRWGTGNSPLHL. The DNA for the CDR3 is TGTGCCTGGAGGTGGGGGACCGGTAATTCACCCCTCCACTTG.